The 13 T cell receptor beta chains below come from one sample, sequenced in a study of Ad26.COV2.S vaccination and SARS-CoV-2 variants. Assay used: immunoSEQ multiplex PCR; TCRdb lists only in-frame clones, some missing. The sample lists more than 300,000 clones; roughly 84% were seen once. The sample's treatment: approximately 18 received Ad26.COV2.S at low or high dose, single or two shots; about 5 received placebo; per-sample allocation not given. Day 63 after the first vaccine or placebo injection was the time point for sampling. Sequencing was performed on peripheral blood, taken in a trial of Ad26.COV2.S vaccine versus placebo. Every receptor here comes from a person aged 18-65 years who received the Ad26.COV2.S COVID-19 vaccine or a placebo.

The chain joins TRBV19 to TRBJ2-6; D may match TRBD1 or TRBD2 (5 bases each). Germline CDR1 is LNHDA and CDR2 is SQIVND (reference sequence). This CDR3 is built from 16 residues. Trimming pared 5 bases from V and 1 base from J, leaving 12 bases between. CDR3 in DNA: TGTGCCAGTAGTTTGGGACGGAGGTCTGGGGCCAACGTCCTGACTTTC. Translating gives CASSLGRRSGANVLTF.

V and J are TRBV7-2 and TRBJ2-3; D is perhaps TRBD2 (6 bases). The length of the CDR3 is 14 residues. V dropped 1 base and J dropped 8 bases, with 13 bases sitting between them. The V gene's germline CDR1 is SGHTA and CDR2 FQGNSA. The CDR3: CASSLGLDGGTQYF. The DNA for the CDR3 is TGTGCCAGCAGCTTAGGACTAGATGGGGGTACGCAGTATTTT.

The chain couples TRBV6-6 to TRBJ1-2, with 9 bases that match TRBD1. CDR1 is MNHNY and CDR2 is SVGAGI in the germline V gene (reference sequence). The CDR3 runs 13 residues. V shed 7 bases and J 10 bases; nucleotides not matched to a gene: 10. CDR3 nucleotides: TGTGCCAGCACACGTAGGACAGGGGATCCCTACACCTTC. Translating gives CASTRRTGDPYTF.

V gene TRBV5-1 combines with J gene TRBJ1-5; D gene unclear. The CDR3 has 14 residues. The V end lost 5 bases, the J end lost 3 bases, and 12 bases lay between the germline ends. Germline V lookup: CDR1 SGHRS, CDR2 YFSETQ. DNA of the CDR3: TGCGCCAGCAGTCCGACGGGCACCAATCAGCCCCAGCATTTT. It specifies CASSPTGTNQPQHF.

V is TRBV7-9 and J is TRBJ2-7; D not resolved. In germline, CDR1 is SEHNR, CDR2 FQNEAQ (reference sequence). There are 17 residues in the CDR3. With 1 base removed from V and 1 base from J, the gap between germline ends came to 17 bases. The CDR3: CASSLGVTPSLSYEQYF. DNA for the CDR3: TGTGCCAGCAGCTTAGGGGTCACCCCGAGCCTATCCTACGAGCAGTACTTC.

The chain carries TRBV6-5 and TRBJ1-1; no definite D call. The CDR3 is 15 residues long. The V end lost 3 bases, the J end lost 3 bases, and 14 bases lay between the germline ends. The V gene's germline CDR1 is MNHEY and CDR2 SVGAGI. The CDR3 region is CASSYNRERYTEAFF. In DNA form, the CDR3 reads TGTGCCAGCAGTTATAATAGGGAGAGGTACACTGAAGCTTTCTTT.

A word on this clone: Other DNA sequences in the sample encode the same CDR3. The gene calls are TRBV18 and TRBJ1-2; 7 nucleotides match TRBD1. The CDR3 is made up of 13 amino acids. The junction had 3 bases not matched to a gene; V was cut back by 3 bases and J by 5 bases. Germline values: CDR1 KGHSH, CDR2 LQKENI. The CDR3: CASSPGTDYGYTF. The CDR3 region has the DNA TGTGCCAGCTCACCTGGGACAGATTATGGCTACACCTTC. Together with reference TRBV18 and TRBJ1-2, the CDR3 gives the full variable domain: NAGVMQNPRHLVRRRGQEARLRCSPMKGHSHVYWYRQLPEEGLKFMVYLQKENIIDESGMPKERFSAEFPKEGPSILRIQQVVRGDSAAYFCASSPGTDYGYTFGSGTRLTVV.

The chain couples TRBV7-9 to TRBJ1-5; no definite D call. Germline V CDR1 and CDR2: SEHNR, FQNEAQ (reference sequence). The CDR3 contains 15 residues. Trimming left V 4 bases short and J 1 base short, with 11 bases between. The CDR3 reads CASSSSGYSNQPQHF. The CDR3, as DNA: TGTGCCAGCAGCTCCTCTGGTTACAGCAATCAGCCCCAGCATTTT. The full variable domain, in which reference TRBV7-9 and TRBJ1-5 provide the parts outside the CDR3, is DTGVSQNPRHKITKRGQNVTFRCDPISEHNRLYWYRQTLGQGPEFLTYFQNEAQLEKSRLLSDRFSAERPKGSFSTLEIQRTEQGDSAMYLCASSSSGYSNQPQHFGDGTRLSIL.

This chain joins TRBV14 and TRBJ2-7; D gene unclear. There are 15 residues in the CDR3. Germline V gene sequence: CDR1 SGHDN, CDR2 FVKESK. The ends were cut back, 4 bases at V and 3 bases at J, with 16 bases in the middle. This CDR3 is CASSRYRDRDYEQYF. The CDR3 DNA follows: TGTGCCAGCAGCCGCTACAGAGATAGGGACTACGAGCAGTACTTC.

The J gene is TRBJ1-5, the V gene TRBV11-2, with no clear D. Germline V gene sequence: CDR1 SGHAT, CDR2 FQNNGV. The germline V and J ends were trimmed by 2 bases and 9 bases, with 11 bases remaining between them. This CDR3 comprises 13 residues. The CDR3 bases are TGTGCCAGCAGCTTACAGCCACGTCTGCCCCAGCATTTT. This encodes CASSLQPRLPQHF.

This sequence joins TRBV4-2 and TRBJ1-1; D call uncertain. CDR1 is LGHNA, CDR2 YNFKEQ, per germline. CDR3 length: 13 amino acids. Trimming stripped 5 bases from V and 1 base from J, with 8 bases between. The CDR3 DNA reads TGTGCCAGCAGCAAAAGGAGGAACACTGAAGCTTTCTTT. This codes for CASSKRRNTEAFF.

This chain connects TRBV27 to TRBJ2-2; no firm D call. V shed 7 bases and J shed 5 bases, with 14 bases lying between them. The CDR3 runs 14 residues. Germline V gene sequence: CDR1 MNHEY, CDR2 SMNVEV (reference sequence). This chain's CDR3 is CASTRTPLTGELFF. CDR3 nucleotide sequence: TGTGCCAGCACCCGCACCCCCCTAACCGGGGAGCTGTTTTTT.

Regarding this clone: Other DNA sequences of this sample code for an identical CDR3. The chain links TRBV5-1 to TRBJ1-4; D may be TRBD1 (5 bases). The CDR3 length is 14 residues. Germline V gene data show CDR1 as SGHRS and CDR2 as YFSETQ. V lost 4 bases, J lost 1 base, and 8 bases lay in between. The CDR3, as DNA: TGCGCCAGCAGCCTCCAGGGAACTAATGAAAAACTGTTTTTT. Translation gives CASSLQGTNEKLFF.